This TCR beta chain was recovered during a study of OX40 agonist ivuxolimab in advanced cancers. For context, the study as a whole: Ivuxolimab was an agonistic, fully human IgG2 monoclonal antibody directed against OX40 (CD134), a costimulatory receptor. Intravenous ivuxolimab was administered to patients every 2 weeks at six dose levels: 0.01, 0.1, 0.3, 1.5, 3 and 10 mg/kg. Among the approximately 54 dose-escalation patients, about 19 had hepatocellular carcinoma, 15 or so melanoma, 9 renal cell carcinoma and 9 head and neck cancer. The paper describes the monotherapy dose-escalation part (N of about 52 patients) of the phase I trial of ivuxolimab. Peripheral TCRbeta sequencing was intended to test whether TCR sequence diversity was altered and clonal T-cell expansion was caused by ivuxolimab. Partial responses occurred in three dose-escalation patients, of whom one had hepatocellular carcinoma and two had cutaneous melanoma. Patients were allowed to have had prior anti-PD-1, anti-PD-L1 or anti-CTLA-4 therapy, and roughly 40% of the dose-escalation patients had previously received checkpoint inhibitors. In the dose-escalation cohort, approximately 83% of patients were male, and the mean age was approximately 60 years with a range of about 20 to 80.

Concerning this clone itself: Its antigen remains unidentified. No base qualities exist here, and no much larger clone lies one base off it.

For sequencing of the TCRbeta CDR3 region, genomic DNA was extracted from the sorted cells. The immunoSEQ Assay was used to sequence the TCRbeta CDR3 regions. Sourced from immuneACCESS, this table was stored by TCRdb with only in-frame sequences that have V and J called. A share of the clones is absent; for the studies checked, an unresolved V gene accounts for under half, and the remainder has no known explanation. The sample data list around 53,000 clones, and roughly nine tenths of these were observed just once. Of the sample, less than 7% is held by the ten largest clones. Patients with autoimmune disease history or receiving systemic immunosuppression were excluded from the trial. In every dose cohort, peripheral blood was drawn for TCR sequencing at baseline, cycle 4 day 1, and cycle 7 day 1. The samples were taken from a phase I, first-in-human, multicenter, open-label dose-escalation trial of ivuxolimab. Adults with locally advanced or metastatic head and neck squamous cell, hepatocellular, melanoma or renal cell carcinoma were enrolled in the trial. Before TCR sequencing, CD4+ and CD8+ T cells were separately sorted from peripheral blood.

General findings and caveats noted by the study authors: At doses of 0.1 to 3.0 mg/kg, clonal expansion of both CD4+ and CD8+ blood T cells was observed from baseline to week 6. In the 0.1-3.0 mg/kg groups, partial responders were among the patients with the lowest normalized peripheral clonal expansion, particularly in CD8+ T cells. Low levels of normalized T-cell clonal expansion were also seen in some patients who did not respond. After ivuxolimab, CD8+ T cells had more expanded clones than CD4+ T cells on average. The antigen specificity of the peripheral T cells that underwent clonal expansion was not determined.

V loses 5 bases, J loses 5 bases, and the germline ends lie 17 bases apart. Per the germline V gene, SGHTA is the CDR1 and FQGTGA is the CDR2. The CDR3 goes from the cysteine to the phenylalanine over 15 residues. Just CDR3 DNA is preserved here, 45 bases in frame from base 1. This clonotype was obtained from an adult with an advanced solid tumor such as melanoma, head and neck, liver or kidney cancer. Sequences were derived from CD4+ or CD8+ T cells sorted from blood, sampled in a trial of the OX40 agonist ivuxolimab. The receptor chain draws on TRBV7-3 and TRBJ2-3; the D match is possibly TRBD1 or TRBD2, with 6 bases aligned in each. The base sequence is TGTGCCAGCAGCGTTGGGGGGCTGGTCCGAGATACGCAGTATTTT. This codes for CASSVGGLVRDTQYF.